The TCR beta chain described here comes from a study of cytomegalovirus exposure and HLA in healthy donors (dated by TCRdb to 2015 to 2018). Context from the whole study: An earlier analysis of some 500 of the donors reported 250 to 350 Gb of sequence data and some 100 million unique TCR beta sequences from approximately 180 million T cells. High-throughput TCR immunosequencing, statistical association of individual TCRs with disease status, and machine learning were combined to predict cytomegalovirus infection status. Several DR-DQ haplotypes were treated as single units for association and clustering because of strong linkage in the cohort. Donor age, sex, ethnicity and CMV serostatus were compiled together with the repertoire data. Along with the approximately 670-subject first cohort, a separate validation cohort of 120 different subjects was used. On average, roughly 250,000 unique TCR beta nucleotide sequences were sequenced per donor among 398 genotyped donors of the cohort, with 15% to 20% of those sequences being non-productive. Roughly 300 gigabases of sequencing data and tens of millions of unique TCR sequences were included in an early release covering over 600 HLA-typed donors. The study used immunosequencing to profile the T cell repertoires of about 670 subjects and linked those repertoires to cytomegalovirus serostatus. Both class I and class II loci were covered by HLA typing, at four-digit resolution. In an earlier analysis of 500 to 650 of the donors, high-throughput TCR beta sequencing was used to judge whether each TCR beta V gene segment behaved as functional or pseudogenic. A later analysis re-analyzed previously published TCR beta repertoires from 666 donors and added high-resolution HLA genotyping to study TCR occurrence patterns. Genome-wide SNP genotypes for about 55% of the roughly 670 donors were used in a later genetic analysis, which treated that subset as a discovery cohort. The study was designed to test whether signatures of past pathogen exposure could be identified by cataloging public T cell receptors. Of the 300 to 400 genotyped donors, 65% to 90% fell in the genetic ancestry cluster associated with self-reported Caucasian donors. In the later analysis, no new phenotypic data were used to find candidate immune exposures; instead, reliance was placed on TCR beta sequences and their occurrence across donors. All discovery cohort repertoires had been generated using a single sequencing platform. Typing coverage differed by locus: A, B, C, DRB1 and DQB1 were typed in roughly 629-630 donors, DQA1 in around 500, DPA1 in 600 to 610, and DPB1 in 472.

Summary of the overall study and its limitations: The earlier analysis of around 600 of the donors excluded approximately 17 rarely observed V segments, including chromosome 9 orphons, because counts were too low. In a later analysis, HLA-associated TCR beta chains were found to be more clonally expanded and to have lower generation probabilities than equally common non-associated chains. When HLA alleles, especially DR and DQ, strongly co-occurred, TCR associations were difficult to assign to individual alleles. It was suggested by the authors that the approach could potentially be generalized to other disease states and immunological phenotypes. In an earlier analysis of around 600 of the donors, most TCR beta V segments were observed in productive rearrangements about 87% or about 30% of the time, broadly matching IMGT annotations. Correlated functional status among segregating V segments might be attributable to linkage disequilibrium, but an unknown experimental factor could not be ruled out. An association between a missense DCLRE1C variant and V-gene and J-gene trimming of TCR beta chains was found in a later genetic analysis and replicated in an independent cohort. A later analysis reported that several top co-occurrence clusters appeared linked to parvovirus B19, influenza, CMV and Epstein-Barr virus. Some IMGT-functional V segments, including TRBV6-2 and TRBV6-3, could not be told apart with the 87-base-pair reads, so those segments were excluded. A later analysis found that TCR association rates varied across HLA loci, with DRB1 alleles showing the most associated TCRs and HLA-C alleles the fewest. A later analysis associated about 17,000 TCR beta sequences with specific HLA alleles at a false discovery rate of 0.05. Across donors, most TCR sequences were observed very rarely, whereas some public TCRs were present in many individuals. Presence/absence analyses assumed roughly uniform sequencing depth across donors, an assumption that may not hold. Immune exposure information for the cohort was limited to CMV serostatus. The classifier was reported to diagnose cytomegalovirus status with high specificity and sensitivity in both the original cohort and the validation cohort. A total of roughly 160 TCR beta chains were listed by the study as associated with cytomegalovirus. Most CMV-associated TCR beta chains appeared to be HLA-restricted in a later analysis, and the HLA associations seemed to be driven largely by CMV exposure. A later genetic analysis reported fewer N-insertions in productive TCRs among donors in an Asian-associated ancestry cluster than the approximately 670-donor mean. In vitro tests confirmed that three of the cytomegalovirus-associated TCR beta chains recognize cytomegalovirus antigens. In this cohort, only TCR beta chains were sequenced, and detectable features were limited by the absence of alpha or paired-chain data. Because HLA typing was unavailable for some donors at each locus, only the typed subset was used in association tests. A group of highly shared sequence variants was considered likely to be a technical artifact of the sequencing pipeline. A further reported finding was that TCR beta sequences accurately predicted the HLA-A and HLA-B alleles for most subjects in the first cohort.

V is pruned by 0 bases and J by 2 bases, leaving 4 bases of the junction without a gene match. From the germline V gene (reference sequence), CDR1 is GTSNPN and CDR2 is SVGIG. The CDR3 spans 14 residues, from the cysteine through the phenylalanine. CDR3 DNA only is kept here, 42 bases in frame from base 1. Library method: the immunoSEQ multiplex PCR assay. For the multiplex PCR, a mixture combining 60 forward primers for TCR Vbeta segments and 13 reverse primers for TCR Jbeta segments was used. The CDR3 region of rearranged TCR beta genes was amplified from genomic DNA with a multiplex PCR assay. Amplified TCR beta libraries were sequenced as 87-base-pair reads on the Illumina HiSeq System. As for the authors' bioinformatics: Across the 666 repertoires, a later analysis counted about 81 million unique TCR beta chains, about 10 million of which were shared by at least two donors. Raw reads were error-corrected and collapsed into unique sequences with a nearest-neighbor algorithm that merged closely related sequences to remove PCR and sequencing errors. CDR3 sequences were aligned to IMGT reference sequences to assign V, D and J gene segments. Each retained sequence needed at least a six-nucleotide match to both a V gene segment and a J gene segment. Rearrangements were called productive when the CDR3 lacked stop codons and stayed in frame with V and J; all others were non-productive. Following IMGT convention, CDR3 was defined as the stretch from the second conserved V-encoded cysteine to the conserved J-encoded phenylalanine. In an earlier analysis of 587 of the donors, sequences lacking an unambiguous match to a single V gene segment were excluded. An earlier analysis of fewer than 750 of the donors classified V segments as functional when productive rearrangements were above 56.7% and as segregating when the standard deviation between donors was above 5%. A statistical classification framework was built to diagnose cytomegalovirus status from the catalog of TCR beta chain sequences. In a later analysis, V and J genes were assigned by comparing TCR nucleotide sequences against IMGT/GENE-DB human TR gene sequences. In a later analysis, CDR3 sequences and most-parsimonious VDJ recombination scenarios were assigned using the TCRdist pipeline. In a later analysis, every TCR beta chain was defined by the combination of its CDR3 amino acid sequence and its V-gene family, and reads without a unique V-gene family were dropped. As a way to deal with suspected cross-contamination and a sequencing artifact, a later analysis dropped 450 to 700 nucleotide sequences that were highly shared and had low generation probability. In a later analysis, a clonal expansion index for each public chain was calculated from normalized within-repertoire ranks of inferred template counts. Generation probabilities in a later analysis came from a VDJ recombination model fitted to out-of-frame rearrangements, and those results were checked against IGoR. In a later analysis, hypergeometric tests were used to score TCR-TCR, TCR-HLA and TCR-CMV co-occurrence, with a repertoire-size bias correction applied to TCR pairs. To estimate false discovery rates, a later analysis permuted the HLA or CMV assignments 20 times. In a later analysis, co-occurring TCRs were grouped using DBSCAN, with TCRdist sequence similarity added in when clustering inside HLA-allele-positive subsets. Repertoires with fewer than 30,000 or more than 120,000 public chains were left out of co-occurrence clustering, as were a handful of repertoires with anomalous nucleotide sharing. Not all clones reach the TCRdb copy of this immuneACCESS table, which keeps in-frame sequences only. Checked studies attribute under half of the gap to unresolved V genes and leave the rest unexplained. Clonal size and the V and J genes are those of that table, whereas D and trimming came from the DNA. This sample holds about 130,000 clones; 60% to 80% were observed only once. The top ten clonotypes cover 2% to 2.5% of the sample.

With regard to this clone: The specificity of this receptor is unknown. Within one base of it there is no much larger clone, and no base qualities were kept.

In total, 666 healthy bone marrow donors made up the cohort. At the time of sampling, every cohort member was nominally healthy, though immune exposures that went unrecorded were likely present. The donor tested CMV seronegative, placing the donor among the roughly 400 seronegative members of the cohort. A peripheral blood sample was provided by each donor, and peripheral blood mononuclear cells were used for TCR beta sequencing. The Qiagen DNeasy Blood Extraction Kit was used to extract genomic DNA from the blood cell samples. This TCR was sampled from a man between 25 and 39 years old in good health and CMV-seronegative. The rearrangement combines TRBV30 with TRBJ2-7, and TRBD2 aligns with 7 junction nucleotides. Material: PBMCs. The DNA sequence is TGTGCCTGGAGTGTACGGGGAGGGGCCTACGAGCAGTACTTC. It encodes CAWSVRGGAYEQYF.